This T cell receptor beta chain originates from a study of OX40 agonist ivuxolimab in advanced cancers. As for the study more broadly: Ivuxolimab, which targeted the costimulatory receptor OX40 (CD134), was an agonistic, fully human IgG2 monoclonal antibody. The dose-escalation cohort was almost 85% male with a mean age of about 54 years, ranging from roughly 20 to 85. Three dose-escalation patients achieved partial responses, one with hepatocellular carcinoma and two with cutaneous melanoma. Of the roughly 52 dose-escalation patients, hepatocellular carcinoma was present in around 20, melanoma in approximately 15, renal cell carcinoma in 9 and head and neck cancer in 9. Prior anti-PD-1, anti-PD-L1 or anti-CTLA-4 therapy was permitted, and roughly two fifths of dose-escalation patients had received checkpoint inhibitors. The paper covers the monotherapy dose-escalation part of the phase I ivuxolimab trial, which included N ≈ 54 patients. Peripheral TCRbeta sequencing aimed to test whether ivuxolimab altered TCR sequence diversity and caused clonal T-cell expansion. Intravenous ivuxolimab was administered to patients every 2 weeks at six dose levels: 0.01, 0.1, 0.3, 1.5, 3 and 10 mg/kg.

As to this clone: The specificity of this receptor is unknown. No much larger clone exists at a distance of one base, and base qualities are not known.

The germline V gene yields SQVTM for CDR1 and ANQGSEA for CDR2. The CDR3 runs 10 residues from the cysteine to the phenylalanine. The CDR3 DNA has 30 bases and is translated from base 1. A distance of 5 bases separates the germline ends of V and J, which lose 7 bases and 2 bases respectively. Patients with autoimmune disease history or receiving systemic immunosuppression were excluded from the trial. Peripheral blood for TCR sequencing was drawn from every dose cohort at baseline, at cycle 4 day 1 and at cycle 7 day 1. Samples came from an open-label, multicenter, first-in-human phase I dose-escalation trial of ivuxolimab. Adults with locally advanced or metastatic melanoma, renal cell, hepatocellular, or head and neck squamous cell carcinoma were enrolled in the trial. Before TCR sequencing, CD4+ and CD8+ T cells were separately sorted from peripheral blood. Genomic DNA was isolated from the sorted cells so that the TCRbeta CDR3 region could be sequenced. The immunoSEQ Assay was used to sequence the TCRbeta CDR3 regions. The immuneACCESS repertoire file appears here via TCRdb, limited to in-frame rearrangements. These files lack a portion of the clones; in checked studies, under half of the deficit traces to unresolved V genes, and the cause of the others is not known. This sample gives under 80,000 clones in total; about 85% of them show up just once. The top ten clonotypes cover about 4.1% of the sample.

Results the study describes overall, beyond this receptor: Low levels of normalized T-cell clonal expansion were also seen in some patients who did not respond. After ivuxolimab, expanded clones were on average more numerous among CD8+ T cells than among CD4+ T cells. Which antigens the clonally expanded peripheral T cells were specific for was not determined. At doses from 0.1 to 3.0 mg/kg, clonal expansion was seen in both CD4+ and CD8+ blood T cells between baseline and week 6. In the 0.1-3.0 mg/kg groups, partial responders were among the patients with the lowest normalized peripheral clonal expansion, particularly in CD8+ T cells.

The TCR sequence derives from an adult with an advanced solid tumor such as melanoma, head and neck, liver or kidney cancer. The material was CD4+ or CD8+ T cells sorted from blood, obtained in a trial of the OX40 agonist ivuxolimab. Here the chain combines TRBV29-1 and TRBJ1-1, with an unclear D gene assignment. The nucleotide sequence reads TGCAGCGCTTTAAACACTGAAGCTTTCTTT. It translates as CSALNTEAFF. The entire variable domain, with the stretches around the CDR3 drawn from the reference TRBV29-1 and TRBJ1-1 proteins, is SAVISQKPSRDICQRGTSLTIQCQVDSQVTMMFWYRQQPGQSLTLIATANQGSEATYESGFVIDKFPISRPNLTFSTLTVSNMSPEDSSIYLCSALNTEAFFGQGTRLTVV.